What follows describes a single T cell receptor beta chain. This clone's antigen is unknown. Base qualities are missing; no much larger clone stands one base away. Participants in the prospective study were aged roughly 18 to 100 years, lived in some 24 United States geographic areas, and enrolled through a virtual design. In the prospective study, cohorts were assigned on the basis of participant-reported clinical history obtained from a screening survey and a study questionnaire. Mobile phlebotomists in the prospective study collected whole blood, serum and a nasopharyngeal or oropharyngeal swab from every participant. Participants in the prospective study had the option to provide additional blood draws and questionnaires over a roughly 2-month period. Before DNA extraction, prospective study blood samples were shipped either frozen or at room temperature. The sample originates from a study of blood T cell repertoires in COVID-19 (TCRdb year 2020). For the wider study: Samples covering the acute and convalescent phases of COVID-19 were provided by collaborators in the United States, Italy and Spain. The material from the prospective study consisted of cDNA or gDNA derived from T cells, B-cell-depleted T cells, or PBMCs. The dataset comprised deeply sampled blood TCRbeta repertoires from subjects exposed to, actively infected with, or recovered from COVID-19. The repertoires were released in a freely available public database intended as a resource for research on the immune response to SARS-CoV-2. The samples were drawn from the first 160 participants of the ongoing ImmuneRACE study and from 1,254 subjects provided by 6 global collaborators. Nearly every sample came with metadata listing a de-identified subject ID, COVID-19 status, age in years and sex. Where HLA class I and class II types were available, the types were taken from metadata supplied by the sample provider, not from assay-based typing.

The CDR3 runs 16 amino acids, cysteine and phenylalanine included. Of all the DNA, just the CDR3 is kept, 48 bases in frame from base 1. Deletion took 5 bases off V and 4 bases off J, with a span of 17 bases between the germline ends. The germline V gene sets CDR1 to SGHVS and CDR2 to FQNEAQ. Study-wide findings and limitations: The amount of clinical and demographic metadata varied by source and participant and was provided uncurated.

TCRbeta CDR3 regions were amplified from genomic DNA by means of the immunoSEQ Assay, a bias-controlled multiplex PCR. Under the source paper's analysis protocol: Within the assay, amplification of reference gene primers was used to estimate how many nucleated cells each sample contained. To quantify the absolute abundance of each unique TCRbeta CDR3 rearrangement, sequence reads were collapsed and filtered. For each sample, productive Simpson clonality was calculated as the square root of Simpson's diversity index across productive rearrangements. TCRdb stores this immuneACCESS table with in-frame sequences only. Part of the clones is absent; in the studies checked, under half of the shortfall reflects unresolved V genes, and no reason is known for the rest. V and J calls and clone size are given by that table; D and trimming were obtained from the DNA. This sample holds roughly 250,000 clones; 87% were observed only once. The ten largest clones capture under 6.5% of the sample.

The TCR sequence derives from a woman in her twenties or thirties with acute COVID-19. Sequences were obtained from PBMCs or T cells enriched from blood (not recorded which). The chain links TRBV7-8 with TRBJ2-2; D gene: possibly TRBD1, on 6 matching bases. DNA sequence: TGTGCCAGCAGCCCGACGATGATACAGGGCACCGGGGAGCTGTTTTTT. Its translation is CASSPTMIQGTGELFF.